This T cell receptor beta chain was profiled in a study of shared clonotypes between healthy human individuals. Here immunoSEQ multiplex PCR was the method, and the copy in TCRdb shows in-frame clones only, minus some. This sample yields about 320,000 clones, of which around 87% are seen a single time; about a sixth belongs to the top ten. The CDR3 totals 15 residues. In germline, CDR1 is SGHTA, CDR2 FQGTGA. The V gene lost 0 bases and the J gene lost 2 bases, with 9 bases spanning the gap. This clonotype originated in a man in his late teens or twenties in good health. What was sequenced was memory CD8+ T cells sorted from blood. Regarding subset: CD45RO+ cells pooled with CCR7-negative TemRA cells. The chain links TRBV7-3 to TRBJ2-3, with unresolved D. CDR3 region: CASSLTRLDTDTQYF. The CDR3 DNA is TGTGCCAGCAGCTTAACGCGGCTGGACACAGATACGCAGTATTTT.